This TCR beta chain is from a study of blood T cell repertoires in COVID-19. For the study at large: There were acute and convalescent COVID-19 samples, and they came from the United States, Italy and Spain. The cDNA or gDNA used as material had been derived from T cells, B-cell-depleted T cells, or PBMCs.

Original processing notes: Amplification with reference gene primers provided the estimates of nucleated cell counts. Sequenced by immunoSEQ multiplex PCR; TCRdb stores in-frame clones only, minus some. The V and J calls and the clone size are those of that table, but D and trimming were determined from the DNA. The sample has 200,000 or so clones, approximately 84% seen once; the top ten hold approximately 5.1%. The CDR3 loop spans 17 amino acids. The V gene end was trimmed by 5 bases and the J gene end by 0 bases; junction bases not matched to a gene: 9. Germline lookup yields CDR1 MDHEN and CDR2 SYDVKM.

V gene TRBV28 combines with J gene TRBJ1-5, with TRBD1 matching 8 bases. Specimen: peripheral blood. This receptor was taken from a woman between 70 and 85 years old with active or convalescent COVID-19. The CDR3 nucleotides read TGTGCCAGCAGTATTGACAGGGGAGGTGATAGCAATCAGCCCCAGCATTTT. Translating gives CASSIDRGGDSNQPQHF.